The 16 T cell receptor beta chains below were found in one sample sequenced in a study of cytomegalovirus exposure and HLA in healthy donors. Primers: 60 Vbeta forward and 13 Jbeta reverse. The assay was immunoSEQ multiplex PCR, and TCRdb's table has in-frame clones only and misses some. The sample holds 90,000 to 110,000 clones, 75% seen once. Sample: PBMCs. The receptor source for this set is a man aged 35 to 55 in good health and CMV-seronegative.

This clone was found once. The chain employs TRBV29-1 and TRBJ2-5; 9 bases are a match to TRBD2. This CDR3 is built from 16 residues. The J segment lost 5 bases and the V segment lost 3 bases, leaving 13 bases of the junction unmatched. The germline gives CDR1 SQVTM, CDR2 ANQGSEA. The chain's CDR3 is CSVESVRGGVWETQYF. The DNA for the CDR3 is TGCAGCGTTGAGAGCGTGCGGGGGGGCGTGTGGGAGACCCAGTACTTC.

The J gene is TRBJ2-1, the V gene TRBV9; the match to TRBD2 covers 12 bases. In germline, CDR1 is SGDLS, CDR2 YYNGEE. This CDR3 contains 15 residues. V shed 3 bases and J 2 bases; nucleotides not matched to a gene: 0. DNA of the CDR3: TGTGCCAGCAGCGCTAGCGGGGGGGCCTACAATGAGCAGTTCTTC. This translates into CASSASGGAYNEQFF.

The chain is built from TRBV4-1 and TRBJ1-2, with TRBD1 matching 11 bases. J was trimmed by 5 bases and V by 1 base; bases with no gene match: 6. Germline CDR1 reads MGHRA; CDR2 reads YSYEKL. This CDR3 is built from 16 residues. For the CDR3, the DNA is TGCGCCAGCAGCCAAGGAAGGACAGGGGGCGTTTATGGCTACACCTTC. It yields the protein CASSQGRTGGVYGYTF.

V and J are TRBV19 and TRBJ1-3; no clear D. Trimming shortened V by 3 bases and J by 0 bases, and 12 bases separated the two germline ends. This CDR3 comprises 16 residues. Germline V gene sequence: CDR1 LNHDA, CDR2 SQIVND (reference sequence). The CDR3 DNA is TGTGCCAGTAGTATCAGACACTTGACCTCTGGAAACACCATATATTTT. Its translation is CASSIRHLTSGNTIYF.

V and J are TRBV4-1 and TRBJ2-7, with D perhaps TRBD2 (6 bases). This CDR3 region has 16 residues. Trimming removed 1 base from V and 4 bases from J, with 17 bases in between. Per the germline V gene, CDR1 is MGHRA and CDR2 is YSYEKL. The CDR3 region is CASSQVAGSPLYEQYF. In nucleotides, the CDR3 is TGCGCCAGCAGCCAAGTTGCCGGGAGCCCCCTTTACGAGCAGTACTTC.

About this clone: Other DNA sequences of this sample code for an identical CDR3. The chain has TRBV18 and TRBJ2-5, with unresolved D. Germline-derived CDR1 and CDR2 are KGHSH and LQKENI. CDR3 length: 13 residues. Trimming pared 2 bases from V and 2 bases from J, leaving 6 bases between. The CDR3 nucleotides are TGTGCCAGCTCACCAGGGCTACAAGAGACCCAGTACTTC. Amino acid sequence: CASSPGLQETQYF.

The rearrangement links TRBV9 to TRBJ1-1, with D uncertain. The CDR3 has 15 residues. Germline V gene sequence: CDR1 SGDLS, CDR2 YYNGEE. Trimming pared 0 bases from V and 0 bases from J, leaving 9 bases between. The CDR3 sequence is CASSVVQNMNTEAFF. CDR3 bases: TGTGCCAGCAGCGTAGTGCAGAACATGAACACTGAAGCTTTCTTT.

The chain recombines TRBV6-5 with TRBJ1-1, with D tentatively TRBD1 (6 bases). CDR3 size: 14 residues. The V gene lost 8 bases and the J gene lost 6 bases, with 19 bases spanning the gap. CDR1 MNHEY and CDR2 SVGAGI come from the germline V gene. In DNA, the CDR3 is TGTGCCAGCGAGAGAGCGGGGGCTCAGGCTGAAGCTTTCTTT. This codes for CASERAGAQAEAFF.

A single count supports this clone. V and J are TRBV13 and TRBJ2-2, with a weak D call TRBD1 (6 bases). Looked up from germline, CDR1 is PRHDT and CDR2 is FYEKMQ (reference sequence). The germline V and J ends were trimmed by 4 bases and 0 bases, with 12 bases remaining between them. This CDR3 has 16 residues. CDR3 nucleotide sequence: TGTGCCAGCAGCTCGGACAGTCTTACGAACACCGGGGAGCTGTTTTTT. Translating it yields CASSSDSLTNTGELFF.

This clone was detected only once. The gene calls are TRBV5-1 and TRBJ2-7; no reliable D call. Germline lookup yields CDR1 SGHRS and CDR2 YFSETQ. V was shortened by 4 bases and J by 1 base, with 21 bases between the two germline ends. This CDR3 comprises 17 residues. CDR3 residues: CASSLNLGLVNSYEQYF. Written as DNA, the CDR3 is TGCGCCAGCAGCCTAAACCTAGGTTTAGTCAATTCCTACGAGCAGTACTTC.

V gene TRBV5-8 combines with J gene TRBJ2-3, with D maybe TRBD1 (5 bases). The germline V gene has CDR1 SGHTS and CDR2 YDEGEE. The CDR3 extends over 17 amino acids. V was clipped by 4 bases and J by 2 bases, with 20 bases between them. CDR3 loop: CASSPSRQSYYTDTQYF. For the CDR3, the DNA is TGTGCCAGCAGCCCGTCTAGACAGTCTTATTACACAGATACGCAGTATTTT.

The chain links TRBV7-3 to TRBJ2-1, with TRBD1 as a possible D gene (5 bases). Between the trimmed V and J ends, which lost 5 bases and 0 bases, there was a span of 17 bases. Germline-derived CDR1 and CDR2 are SGHTA and FQGTGA. CDR3 length: 17 amino acids. CDR3 loop: CASSPRPRQSSYNEQFF. DNA for the CDR3: TGTGCCAGCAGCCCCCGACCCCGACAGAGCTCCTACAATGAGCAGTTCTTC. The full variable domain, its missing parts supplied by reference TRBV7-3 and TRBJ2-1, is GAGVSQTPSNKVTEKGKYVELRCDPISGHTALYWYRQSLGQGPEFLIYFQGTGAADDSGLPNDRFFAVRPEGSVSTLKIQRTERGDSAVYLCASSPRPRQSSYNEQFFGPGTRLTVL.

This chain connects TRBV23-1 to TRBJ2-7; no clear D gene. TRBV23-1 is filed as an ORF, its function uncertain. Trimming left V 0 bases short and J 3 bases short, with 12 bases between. CDR3 length: 15 amino acids. The CDR3: CASSQSGGRHYEQYF. As DNA, the CDR3 is TGCGCCAGCAGTCAATCGGGTGGCAGGCACTACGAGCAGTACTTC.

This clone was seen just once. The chain uses TRBV30 and TRBJ2-3; no firm D call. The V end was cut by 5 bases, the J end by 1 base, with 4 bases between. From germline, CDR1 is GTSNPN and CDR2 SVGIG (reference sequence). CDR3 length: 11 amino acids. In nucleotides, the CDR3 is TGTGCCTGGCGGGGCACAGATACGCAGTATTTT. Encoded protein: CAWRGTDTQYF.

The V gene is TRBV5-1, the J gene TRBJ1-5; 8 nucleotides line up with TRBD1. Trimming took 0 bases from V and 7 from J; bases not matched to a gene: 6. This CDR3 region has 15 residues. Germline V gives CDR1 SGHRS, CDR2 YFSETQ. The DNA of the CDR3 is TGCGCCAGCAGCTTGGATGGACAGGGAGGACAGCCCCAGCATTTT. Protein sequence: CASSLDGQGGQPQHF. The complete variable domain, with remaining parts taken from reference TRBV5-1 and TRBJ1-5, reads KAGVTQTPRYLIKTRGQQVTLSCSPISGHRSVSWYQQTPGQGLQFLFEYFSETQRNKGNFPGRFSGRQFSNSRSEMNVSTLELGDSALYLCASSLDGQGGQPQHFGDGTRLSIL.

This chain joins TRBV5-1 and TRBJ2-7; 7 bases agree with TRBD1. Looked up from germline, CDR1 is SGHRS and CDR2 is YFSETQ. The CDR3 runs 16 residues. V lost 4 bases to trimming and J lost 0 bases; unmatched junction nucleotides: 10. For the CDR3, the DNA is TGCGCCAGCAGCCTCAACACAGGGGTCACCTCCTACGAGCAGTACTTC. As protein: CASSLNTGVTSYEQYF.